This passage covers 22 T cell receptor beta chains from one sample sequenced in a study of cytomegalovirus exposure and HLA in healthy donors. It was with 60 Vbeta and 13 Jbeta primers that the PCR ran. Profiled with immunoSEQ multiplex PCR; TCRdb holds only in-frame clones, not every one. The data show about 140,000 clones, more than 75% seen once. Sample: PBMCs. The receptor set was obtained from a male donor in good health and CMV-seronegative.

Only a few counts were recorded for this clone. The rearrangement uses TRBV7-9 and TRBJ1-1; no clear D gene. CDR3 length equals 15 residues. The V end was cut by 5 bases, the J end by 2 bases, with 15 bases between. Per the germline V gene, CDR1 is SEHNR and CDR2 is FQNEAQ (reference sequence). The CDR3 loop reads CASSPRGMRNTEAFF. The CDR3 DNA is TGTGCCAGCAGCCCCCGCGGTATGCGAAACACTGAAGCTTTCTTT.

The chain carries TRBV11-2 and TRBJ1-4; 11 positions agree with TRBD1. The CDR3 totals 14 residues. Per the germline V gene, CDR1 is SGHAT and CDR2 is FQNNGV. V shed 4 bases and J 10 bases; nucleotides not matched to a gene: 5. CDR3 residues: CASSSRDRGRKLFF. DNA for the CDR3: TGTGCCAGCAGCTCCCGGGACAGGGGGAGAAAACTGTTTTTT.

CDR3 nucleotides: TGTGCCAGCAGTCCCACTAGCGGGACCTACGAGCAGTACTTC. Residues: CASSPTSGTYEQYF. The genes are TRBV27 and TRBJ2-7; TRBD2 matches 10 bases. Trimming took 5 bases from V and 2 from J; bases not matched to a gene: 3. Germline CDR1 MNHEY, CDR2 SMNVEV (reference sequence). This CDR3 spans 14 amino acids.

In its sample, this clone was seen once. The chain has TRBV5-8 and TRBJ1-4; D possibly corresponds to TRBD1 (5 bases). This CDR3 comprises 16 residues. Trimming stripped 4 bases from V and 0 bases from J, with 13 bases between. Germline CDR1 is SGHTS and CDR2 is YDEGEE. CDR3 loop: CASSTRQYSTNEKLFF. CDR3 DNA: TGTGCCAGCAGCACACGACAGTATTCAACTAATGAAAAACTGTTTTTT.

The count of this clone is one. The chain recombines TRBV6-5 with TRBJ1-2; perhaps TRBD1 as D (6 bases). The CDR3 runs 14 residues. The germline V gene has CDR1 MNHEY and CDR2 SVGAGI. Trimming took off 2 bases at V and 4 bases at J, with 11 bases between the two ends. The CDR3 loop is CASSYTPGAYGYTF. In nucleotides, the CDR3 is TGTGCCAGCAGTTACACCCCAGGGGCCTATGGCTACACCTTC.

On this clone: A junction end diverges from the germline sequence, so it may reflect a read error. The rearrangement joins TRBV7-7 to TRBJ2-5; TRBD1 is a possible D gene (5 bases). Per the germline V gene, CDR1 is SSHAT and CDR2 is FNYEAQ (reference sequence). The CDR3 is 14 amino acids. The CDR3 region is CASSPRVTQETQYF. The CDR3, as DNA: TGTGCTAGCAGCCCCAGGGTTACGCAAGAGACCCAGTACTTC.

The chain carries TRBV9 and TRBJ2-5; 7 bases fit TRBD1. The J call may be faulty, since TRBJ2-7 better matches the DNA end. The CDR3 loop spans 15 amino acids. Germline values: CDR1 SGDLS, CDR2 YYNGEE. CDR3 nucleotide sequence: TGTGCCAGCAGCCCAAACGACAGGGCCCACTACGAGCAGTACTTC. This codes for CASSPNDRAHYEQYF.

A word on this clone: At one boundary the junction diverges from the germline segment, which might be a read error. The chain is built from TRBV9 and TRBJ2-7; D is ambiguous. CDR1 and CDR2 from the germline V gene are SGDLS and YYNGEE. The CDR3 runs 10 residues. DNA for the CDR3: TGTGCCAGCAGCGTACCCACTCTACACTTC. Protein product: CASSVPTLHF.

As concerns this clone: Its ends do not fully match the called genes, so a read error is possible. This rearrangement joins TRBV5-6 to TRBJ2-3; 11 nucleotides align to TRBD2. The germline CDR1 and CDR2 sequences are SGHDT and YYEEEE. The CDR3 has 15 amino acids. CDR3 protein: CASSPTSGGTDTQYF. In nucleotides, the CDR3 is TGTGCCAGCAGTCCAACTAGCGGGGGCACGGATACGCAGTATTTT.

This chain connects TRBV7-9 to TRBJ2-3, with a possible D match to TRBD2 (5 bases). The V end lost 5 bases, the J end lost 1 base, and 16 bases lay between the germline ends. The CDR3 loop spans 16 amino acids. Per the germline V gene, CDR1 is SEHNR and CDR2 is FQNEAQ (reference sequence). In nucleotides, the CDR3 is TGTGCCAGCAGCACCCCGATCCTCGGGGGCACAGATACGCAGTATTTT. It yields the protein CASSTPILGGTDTQYF. The whole variable domain, remainder taken from reference TRBV7-9 and TRBJ2-3, is DTGVSQNPRHKITKRGQNVTFRCDPISEHNRLYWYRQTLGQGPEFLTYFQNEAQLEKSRLLSDRFSAERPKGSFSTLEIQRTEQGDSAMYLCASSTPILGGTDTQYFGPGTRLTVL.

The chain couples TRBV4-2 to TRBJ2-4; 7 bases agree with TRBD1. The germline gives CDR1 LGHNA, CDR2 YNFKEQ. Losses at the gene ends were 0 bases for V and 6 bases for J; bases not matched to a gene: 2. The CDR3 covers 14 residues. The CDR3 DNA sequence: TGTGCCAGCAGCCAAGAACAGGGGCCAAACATTCAGTACTTC. This gives the protein CASSQEQGPNIQYF.

The chain employs TRBV30 and TRBJ2-3; D possibly corresponds to TRBD1 (6 bases). Germline CDR1 is GTSNPN and CDR2 is SVGIG (reference sequence). The CDR3 extends over 15 amino acids. V shed 4 bases and J shed 6 bases, with 20 bases lying between them. CDR3 sequence: CAWTVTRGPGDTQYF. The CDR3 DNA follows: TGTGCCTGGACTGTAACCAGGGGCCCGGGGGATACGCAGTATTTT.

The gene calls are TRBV7-6 and TRBJ1-2; D perhaps matches TRBD1 (6 bases). This CDR3 region has 13 residues. Germline CDR1 reads SGHVS; CDR2 reads FNYEAQ. The V end was cut by 0 bases, the J end by 8 bases, with 10 bases between. The DNA for the CDR3 is TGTGCCAGCAGCTTAGCGGGGGCCCACGGCTACACCTTC. Translation gives CASSLAGAHGYTF.

V gene TRBV4-1 combines with J gene TRBJ1-1; 7 bases fit TRBD1. CDR3 size: 15 residues. The junction had 5 bases not matched to a gene; V was cut back by 0 bases and J by 4 bases. Germline assignment: CDR1 MGHRA and CDR2 YSYEKL. CDR3: CASSQEQTGSTEAFF. CDR3 in DNA: TGCGCCAGCAGCCAAGAGCAGACAGGGAGCACTGAAGCTTTCTTT.

The chain uses TRBV14 and TRBJ2-2; the D is unclear. CDR3 size: 11 residues. With 10 bases removed from V and 7 bases from J, the gap between germline ends came to 10 bases. The germline CDR1 and CDR2 sequences are SGHDN and FVKESK. In nucleotides, the CDR3 is TGTGCCACCATAATCTACGGGGAGCTGTTTTTT. It specifies CATIIYGELFF.

This chain joins TRBV19 and TRBJ1-2; D unclear. The V end was cut by 6 bases, the J end by 1 base, with 6 bases between. Germline assignment: CDR1 LNHDA and CDR2 SQIVND (reference sequence). CDR3 length: 12 amino acids. In DNA, the CDR3 is TGTGCCAGTAGGGGCTATAACTATGGCTACACCTTC. Translating it yields CASRGYNYGYTF.

The CDR3 here is CAISVRKGAGAETQYF. The CDR3 DNA is TGTGCCATCAGTGTCCGAAAGGGAGCGGGGGCTGAGACCCAGTACTTC. This rearrangement joins TRBV10-3 to TRBJ2-5, with 8 bases matching TRBD2. This CDR3 region has 16 residues. V gave up 4 bases and J gave up 5 bases; unmatched junction bases: 12. Germline-derived CDR1 and CDR2 are ENHRY and SYGVKD.

The CDR3 region has the DNA TGCGCCAGCAGCCAGAGCCCCGGGAACTATGGCTACACCTTC. The encoded protein is CASSQSPGNYGYTF. The chain links TRBV5-1 to TRBJ1-2; no firm D call. This CDR3 region has 14 residues. Looked up from germline, CDR1 is SGHRS and CDR2 is YFSETQ. Between the trimmed V and J ends, which lost 4 bases and 2 bases, there was a span of 12 bases.

V is TRBV19 and J is TRBJ2-5, with 7 bases matching TRBD1. The J call may be wrong; the DNA end is better matched by TRBJ2-7. From germline, CDR1 is LNHDA and CDR2 SQIVND (reference sequence). CDR3 length: 14 residues. The CDR3 protein is CASSPRDSFYEQYF. The CDR3 region has the DNA TGTGCCAGTAGTCCCCGGGACAGCTTCTACGAGCAGTACTTC.

This clone was observed a handful of times. The chain combines TRBV7-2 with TRBJ2-1, with D perhaps TRBD1 (6 bases). Germline CDR1 and CDR2: SGHTA and FQGNSA. This CDR3 spans 14 amino acids. Trimming took 1 base from V and 8 from J, leaving 12 bases between them. The CDR3 here is CASSLGYRADEQFF. The CDR3, as DNA: TGTGCCAGCAGCTTAGGGTACAGGGCCGATGAGCAGTTCTTC.

The chain is built from TRBV6-5 and TRBJ2-7, with TRBD1 as a possible D gene (6 bases). The CDR3 is 15 amino acids. The V end lost 5 bases, the J end lost 0 bases, and 14 bases lay between the germline ends. The germline CDR1 and CDR2 sequences are MNHEY and SVGAGI. The CDR3 coding sequence is TGTGCCAGCAGTCCTGGGGGCGGACGCTCCTACGAGCAGTACTTC. Encoded protein: CASSPGGGRSYEQYF.

The rearrangement joins TRBV5-6 to TRBJ1-6; a possible D gene is TRBD1 (5 bases). Germline lookup yields CDR1 SGHDT and CDR2 YYEEEE. The CDR3 sequence is 13 residues long. V lost 5 bases, J lost 6 bases, and 9 bases lay in between. The CDR3 reads CASRGGPNSPLHF. The CDR3 nucleotides read TGTGCCAGCAGGGGGGGTCCTAATTCACCCCTCCACTTT.